This TCR beta chain was captured by sequencing in a study of early T cells in non-severe SARS-CoV-2 infection. As for the study in general: Alpha and beta chains were unpaired, from unsorted whole-blood bulk RNA. Findings and limits, study-wide: VDJdb matches were skewed toward anti-spike CD8 T cell responses.

This clonotype turned up a few times. What it recognizes is unknown. Each cDNA molecule carried a unique molecular identifier. Via MiXCR, TCRdb re-called the 5' RACE reads, giving one row per CDR3 protein. The sample lists over 90,000 distinct CDR3 sequences; under 15% were seen once. The V end was cut by 6 bases, the J end by 6 bases, with 18 bases between. The CDR3 length is 15 residues. Germline V gene data show CDR1 as LNHDA and CDR2 as SQIVND (reference sequence). This receptor was taken from an adult who was a healthcare worker with PCR-confirmed SARS-CoV-2 infection or an uninfected control (not recorded which). Sequenced sample: whole blood. The V gene is TRBV19, the J gene TRBJ2-1; no firm D call. CDR3 sequence: CASSPIYGDGNEQFF. The CDR3 DNA follows: TGTGCCAGTAGCCCAATTTACGGCGATGGCAATGAGCAGTTCTTC.